One and the same sample provided the 25 T cell receptor beta chains below, sequenced in a study of shared clonotypes between healthy human individuals. Clones were sequenced by immunoSEQ multiplex PCR, and TCRdb holds only the in-frame ones, with some missing. The sample includes 2 million to 3 million clones, over 85% of them seen just once. Sequenced input: naive CD4+ T cells from PBMCs. Subset reported: CD45RA+ positively selected. Receptors originate from a young man in good health. Some clones in this sample may be carry-over from other donors' samples.

The chain couples TRBV6-5 to TRBJ2-1, with 8 positions matching TRBD2. V was clipped by 4 bases and J by 7 bases; unmatched bases: 12. Germline loops: CDR1 MNHEY, CDR2 SVGAGI. The CDR3 runs 16 residues. DNA of the CDR3: TGTGCCAGCAGTTCCATTGAAGCGGGAGTTAGGAATGAGCAGTTCTTC. This gives the protein CASSSIEAGVRNEQFF.

The CDR3 sequence: CASRRDRSYSNQPQHF. The CDR3 DNA is TGTGCCAGCAGGAGGGACAGGAGCTATAGCAATCAGCCCCAGCATTTT. The chain uses TRBV28 and TRBJ1-5; 8 positions match TRBD1. CDR3 length equals 16 residues. Germline trimming cut 6 bases from V and 0 bases from J; bases unmatched to any gene: 7. Per the germline V gene, CDR1 is MDHEN and CDR2 is SYDVKM. The variable domain in full, with the rest retrieved from reference TRBV28 and TRBJ1-5, is DVKVTQSSRYLVKRTGEKVFLECVQDMDHENMFWYRQDPGLGLRLIYFSYDVKMKEKGDIPEGYSVSREKKERFSLILESASTNQTSMYLCASRRDRSYSNQPQHFGDGTRLSIL.

As concerns this clone: Other DNA sequences of this sample code for an identical CDR3. The chain links TRBV5-1 to TRBJ2-7; D is uncertain. Germline CDR1 and CDR2: SGHRS and YFSETQ. Trimming took 0 bases from V and 0 from J, leaving 10 bases between them. CDR3 size: 15 residues. The CDR3 region is CASSLGTVSSYEQYF. The CDR3 bases are TGCGCCAGCAGCTTGGGGACGGTCAGCTCCTACGAGCAGTACTTC.

The chain uses TRBV30 and TRBJ1-2; the D gene is possibly TRBD1 (5 bases). V was trimmed by 1 base and J by 8 bases, leaving 17 bases between them. The CDR3 totals 14 residues. The germline gives CDR1 GTSNPN, CDR2 SVGIG (reference sequence). CDR3 amino acids: CAWSGGTSGRGYTF. As DNA, the CDR3 is TGTGCCTGGAGTGGCGGGACGAGCGGAAGGGGCTACACCTTC.

CDR3 coding DNA: TGTGCCTGGAGCCCGGCGGTAAACGAGCAGTACTTC. It codes for CAWSPAVNEQYF. V usage is TRBV30 and J usage is TRBJ2-7; D is unclear. The germline V gene has CDR1 GTSNPN and CDR2 SVGIG (reference sequence). This CDR3 is 12 amino acids long. The germline V and J ends were trimmed by 3 bases and 5 bases, with 11 bases remaining between them.

On this clone itself: The identical CDR3 is also encoded by other nucleotide sequences in the sample. The V and J genes are TRBV27 and TRBJ2-1; 8 bases fit TRBD2. With V trimmed by 2 bases and J by 7 bases, 4 bases remained unmatched. In germline, CDR1 is MNHEY, CDR2 SMNVEV (reference sequence). The CDR3 has 14 residues. The CDR3 loop is CASSLLGRGNEQFF. The CDR3, as DNA: TGTGCCAGCAGTTTACTCGGGAGGGGGAATGAGCAGTTCTTC.

The chain is built from TRBV7-9 and TRBJ2-5; D gene uncertain. V was shortened by 2 bases and J by 5 bases, with 12 bases between the two germline ends. The CDR3 sequence is 14 residues long. CDR1 is SEHNR and CDR2 is FQNEAQ in the germline V gene (reference sequence). The CDR3 reads CASSLRLDRETQYF. CDR3 sequence (DNA): TGTGCCAGCAGCTTACGGCTCGACCGGGAGACCCAGTACTTC.

The V call is TRBV19, the J call TRBJ1-1, with no clear D. CDR3 length equals 15 residues. The germline V and J ends were trimmed by 5 bases and 0 bases, with 13 bases remaining between them. The germline V gene encodes CDR1 LNHDA and CDR2 SQIVND (reference sequence). Written as DNA, the CDR3 is TGTGCCAGTAGTGGGTCAGCACTCATGAACACTGAAGCTTTCTTT. Residues: CASSGSALMNTEAFF.

The genes are TRBV7-3 and TRBJ2-7, with D uncertain. In germline, CDR1 is SGHTA, CDR2 FQGTGA. CDR3 length: 15 amino acids. Trimming cost V 4 bases and J 4 bases, with 17 bases left between them. CDR3 amino acids: CASSSSDHSSYEQYF. The DNA for the CDR3 is TGTGCCAGCAGCTCATCGGACCATAGCAGTTACGAGCAGTACTTC.

The V gene is TRBV28, the J gene TRBJ1-1, with D possibly TRBD1 on 5 matching bases. Germline values: CDR1 MDHEN, CDR2 SYDVKM. Trimming left V 2 bases short and J 8 bases short, with 15 bases between. This CDR3 has 14 amino acids. The CDR3 DNA reads as TGTGCCAGCAGTTTACCGGGACTTTCAAGGGAAGCTTTCTTT. Amino acid sequence: CASSLPGLSREAFF.

This chain connects TRBV6-6 to TRBJ2-1; TRBD2 is a possible D gene (6 bases). Trimming stripped 4 bases from V and 0 bases from J, with 13 bases between. CDR3 length: 16 amino acids. In germline, CDR1 is MNHNY, CDR2 SVGAGI (reference sequence). This CDR3 reads CASSSRAGSSYNEQFF. CDR3 coding DNA: TGTGCCAGCAGTTCCCGGGCGGGGAGCTCCTACAATGAGCAGTTCTTC.

The chain links TRBV7-3 to TRBJ1-2; D call uncertain. CDR1 is SGHTA and CDR2 is FQGTGA in the germline V gene. This CDR3 is 13 amino acids long. V lost 1 base to trimming and J lost 4 bases, with 7 bases between them. CDR3 amino acids: CASSLIAGYGYTF. The CDR3 DNA sequence: TGTGCCAGCAGCTTAATCGCGGGCTATGGCTACACCTTC.

Of note for this clone: The same CDR3 arises from other DNA sequences in this sample as well. The chain carries TRBV28 and TRBJ1-1; D gene ambiguous. The CDR3 runs to 13 residues. CDR1 is MDHEN, CDR2 SYDVKM, per germline. Trimming shortened V by 5 bases and J by 0 bases, and 7 bases separated the two germline ends. CDR3 sequence (DNA): TGTGCCAGCAGTCCCCAGATGAACACTGAAGCTTTCTTT. Encoded protein: CASSPQMNTEAFF.

The chain is built from TRBV18 and TRBJ1-3; D is ambiguous. Germline-derived CDR1 and CDR2 are KGHSH and LQKENI. V was trimmed by 0 bases and J by 0 bases, leaving 12 bases between them. The CDR3 sequence is 17 residues long. The CDR3 DNA follows: TGTGCCAGCTCACCACCGACGAGACACAGCTCTGGAAACACCATATATTTT. Translation: CASSPPTRHSSGNTIYF.

V is TRBV4-3 and J is TRBJ1-2; D is unclear. The CDR3 is 14 residues long. CDR1 LGHNA and CDR2 YSLEER come from the germline V gene. V shed 3 bases and J shed 7 bases, with 15 bases lying between them. This CDR3 is CASSQGEGRGGYTF. The CDR3 DNA sequence: TGCGCCAGCAGCCAGGGTGAAGGACGGGGTGGCTACACCTTC.

V usage is TRBV29-1 and J usage is TRBJ2-1, with 7 nucleotides matching TRBD2. Germline V gene sequence: CDR1 SQVTM, CDR2 ANQGSEA. The V and J ends lost 6 bases and 4 bases, in that order; junction bases with no gene match: 6. This CDR3 comprises 13 residues. The CDR3 region is CSVPRTRYNEQFF. The CDR3, as DNA: TGCAGCGTACCCCGGACTAGATACAATGAGCAGTTCTTC.

The chain couples TRBV25-1 to TRBJ2-5; 7 bases agree with TRBD2. J gave up 0 bases and V 1 base, and 8 bases lay outside the gene matches. This CDR3 has 17 amino acids. The V gene's germline CDR1 is MGHDK and CDR2 SYGVNS. This chain's CDR3 is CASSEFRPSGYQETQYF. CDR3 nucleotides: TGTGCCAGCAGTGAATTTAGGCCTAGCGGCTACCAAGAGACCCAGTACTTC.

The table lists this clone with a count of one. This chain uses TRBV6-1 with TRBJ2-3; D remains ambiguous. The V gene's germline CDR1 is MNHNS and CDR2 SASEGT. The CDR3 contains 16 residues. Trimming left V 0 bases short and J 6 bases short, with 16 bases between. CDR3 sequence (DNA): TGTGCCAGCAGTGAAGCGATGGTTACGGGCGCCGATACGCAGTATTTT. It translates to CASSEAMVTGADTQYF.

With regard to this clone: The same CDR3 is also encoded by other DNA sequences in this sample. The rearrangement links TRBV6-1 to TRBJ2-1; TRBD2 aligns across 9 bases. After removal of 4 bases from V and 0 bases from J, the junction contained 4 bases not matched to a gene. This CDR3 region has 16 residues. CDR1 is MNHNS and CDR2 is SASEGT in the germline V gene. CDR3 sequence reads: CASSGLAASSYNEQFF. The DNA for the CDR3 is TGTGCCAGCAGTGGACTAGCGGCCAGCTCCTACAATGAGCAGTTCTTC.

V usage is TRBV29-1 and J usage is TRBJ2-5; 8 bases are a match to TRBD2. The V segment lost 4 bases and the J segment 4 bases; nucleotides outside the gene matches: 5. Germline V CDR1 and CDR2: SQVTM, ANQGSEA. This CDR3 has 13 residues. DNA of the CDR3: TGCAGCGTTGGTTTCGGGGGGGGAGAGACCCAGTACTTC. It translates to CSVGFGGGETQYF.

The chain links TRBV15 to TRBJ1-3; D ambiguous. CDR3 length: 16 amino acids. The ends were cut back, 0 bases at V and 0 bases at J, with 9 bases in the middle. Germline V gene sequence: CDR1 LNHNV, CDR2 YYDKDF (reference sequence). The CDR3 here is CATSRDFRLSGNTIYF. The CDR3 region has the DNA TGTGCCACCAGCAGAGATTTCCGCCTCTCTGGAAACACCATATATTTT.

This rearrangement joins TRBV5-4 to TRBJ2-7; 8 nucleotides match TRBD2. Per the germline V gene, CDR1 is SGHNT and CDR2 is YYREEE (reference sequence). V was clipped by 7 bases and J by 2 bases; unmatched bases: 14. The CDR3 runs 16 residues. The CDR3 sequence is CASVPGSTSDTYEQYF. In DNA form, the CDR3 reads TGTGCCAGCGTCCCGGGATCGACTAGCGATACCTACGAGCAGTACTTC. Variable domain in full (rest from reference TRBV5-4 and TRBJ2-7): ETGVTQSPTHLIKTRGQQVTLRCSSQSGHNTVSWYQQALGQGPQFIFQYYREEENGRGNFPPRFSGLQFPNYSSELNVNALELDDSALYLCASVPGSTSDTYEQYFGPGTRLTVT.

This clone was seen once. The rearrangement joins TRBV5-6 to TRBJ2-5, with D possibly matching TRBD1 (5 bases). CDR1 and CDR2 from the germline V gene are SGHDT and YYEEEE. The CDR3 contains 14 residues. V was shortened by 4 bases and J by 4 bases, with 14 bases between the two germline ends. The CDR3 nucleotides are TGTGCCAGCAGCCCACAGGTTGCAAGAGAGACCCAGTACTTC. It encodes CASSPQVARETQYF.

V gene TRBV29-1 combines with J gene TRBJ2-1; D ambiguous. Germline CDR1 reads SQVTM; CDR2 reads ANQGSEA. The V and J ends lost 7 bases and 4 bases respectively, with 17 bases between them. The CDR3 has 14 residues. CDR3 sequence: CSGQSASAYNEQFF. The CDR3 DNA follows: TGCAGCGGACAAAGCGCGTCCGCTTACAATGAGCAGTTCTTC.

The V and J genes are TRBV6-6 and TRBJ2-5; D ambiguous. Germline V gives CDR1 MNHNY, CDR2 SVGAGI (reference sequence). The CDR3 is 12 residues long. V was trimmed by 6 bases and J by 5 bases, leaving 10 bases between them. The DNA of the CDR3 is TGTGCCAGCAGGACAAGATCGGAGACCCAGTACTTC. This encodes CASRTRSETQYF.